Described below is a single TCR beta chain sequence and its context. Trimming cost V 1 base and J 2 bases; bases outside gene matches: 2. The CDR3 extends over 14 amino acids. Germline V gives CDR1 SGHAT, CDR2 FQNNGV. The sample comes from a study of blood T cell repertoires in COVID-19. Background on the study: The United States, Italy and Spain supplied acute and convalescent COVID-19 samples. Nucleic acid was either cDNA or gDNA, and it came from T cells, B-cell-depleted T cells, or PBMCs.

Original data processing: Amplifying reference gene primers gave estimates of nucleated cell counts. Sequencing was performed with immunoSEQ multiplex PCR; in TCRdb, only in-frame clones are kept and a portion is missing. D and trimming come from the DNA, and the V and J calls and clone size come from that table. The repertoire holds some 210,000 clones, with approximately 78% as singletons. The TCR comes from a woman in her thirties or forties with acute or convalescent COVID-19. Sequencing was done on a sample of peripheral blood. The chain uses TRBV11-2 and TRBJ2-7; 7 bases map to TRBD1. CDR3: CASSLATGTYEQYF. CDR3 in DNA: TGTGCCAGCAGCTTAGCGACAGGGACCTACGAGCAGTACTTC.